The T cell receptor (beta chain) under discussion was sequenced for a study of shared clonotypes between healthy human individuals. Study in general: Used for every donor were three CD4 naive, three CD4 memory, two CD8 naive and one CD8 memory plate.

Study-wide points: Large depth notwithstanding, sorted-subset sequencing proved incomplete by rarefaction. Richness estimates generally favored naive over memory subsets.

The CDR3 extends over 12 amino acids. V gave up 3 bases and J gave up 1 base, with 3 bases separating them. Per germline, CDR1 MDHEN and CDR2 SYDVKM. About this clone itself: The antigen remains undetermined.

The method was immunoSEQ multiplex PCR; TCRdb's version includes in-frame clones alone and lacks a portion of them. The sample yields under 600,000 clones, about 96% seen once. The TCR was taken from a woman in her 30s in good health. Sequences were obtained from naive CD4+ T cells sorted from blood. Subset here: CD45RA+ positively selected. The chain employs TRBV28 and TRBJ1-1; D call uncertain. This CDR3 reads CASSLENTEAFF. CDR3 nucleotide sequence: TGTGCCAGCAGTTTGGAGAACACTGAAGCTTTCTTT.